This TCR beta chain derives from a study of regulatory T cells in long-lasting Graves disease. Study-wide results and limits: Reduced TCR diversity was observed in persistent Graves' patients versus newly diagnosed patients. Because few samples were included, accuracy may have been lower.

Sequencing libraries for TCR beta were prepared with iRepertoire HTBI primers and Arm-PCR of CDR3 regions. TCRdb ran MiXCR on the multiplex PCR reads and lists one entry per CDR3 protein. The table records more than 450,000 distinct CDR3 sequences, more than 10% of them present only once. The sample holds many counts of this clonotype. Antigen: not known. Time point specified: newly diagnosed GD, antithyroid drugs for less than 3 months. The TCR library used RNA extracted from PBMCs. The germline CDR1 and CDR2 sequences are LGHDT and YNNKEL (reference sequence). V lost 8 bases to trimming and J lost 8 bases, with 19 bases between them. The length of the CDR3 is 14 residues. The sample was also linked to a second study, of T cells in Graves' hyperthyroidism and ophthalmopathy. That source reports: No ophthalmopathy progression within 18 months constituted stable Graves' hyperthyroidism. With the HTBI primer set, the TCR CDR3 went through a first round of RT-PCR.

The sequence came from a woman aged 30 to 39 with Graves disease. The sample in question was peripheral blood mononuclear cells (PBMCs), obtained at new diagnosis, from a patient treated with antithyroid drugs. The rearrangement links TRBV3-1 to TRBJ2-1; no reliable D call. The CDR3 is CASSFGRHGYEQFF. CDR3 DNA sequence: TGTGCCAGCTCCTTCGGGCGCCACGGCTATGAGCAGTTCTTC.